The TCR beta chain described here comes from a study of CD8 T cells in ankylosing spondylitis. TCRdb called the 5' RACE reads again in MiXCR, with one record for every CDR3 protein. The profile shows roughly 450,000 distinct CDR3 sequences, 26% of them singletons. Study outcomes and limitations: Blood from ankylosing spondylitis patients appeared to carry a characteristic roughly 8-variant TCR beta motif. In peripheral blood, disease-linked CD8+ clones occurred at relatively low frequencies.

For this clonotype: As yet, its antigen is unknown.

This TCR was recovered from a male donor with ankylosing spondylitis. The specimen sequenced was blood, either unsorted or a sorted T cell fraction (not recorded which).

This CDR3 reads CASSGEGDYEQYF. The CDR3 DNA reads as TGTGCCAGCTCTGGGGAGGGGGACTACGAGCAGTACTTC. V and J are TRBV2 and TRBJ2-7; tentatively, D is TRBD2 (7 bases). Looked up from germline, CDR1 is SNHLY and CDR2 is FYNNEI. The V end was cut by 8 bases, the J end by 3 bases, with 14 bases between. This CDR3 region has 13 residues.